Below, 30 T cell receptor beta chains from the same sample are listed, as sequenced in a study of T cell responses to AZD1222 COVID-19 vaccine. Only in-frame clones appear in the TCRdb table, and some are missing; sequencing was by immunoSEQ multiplex PCR. The data show roughly 120,000 clones, roughly 91% seen once. The sample in question was peripheral blood, obtained 28 days after the second AZD1222 dose. These receptors originate from an adult who received the AZD1222 COVID-19 vaccine.

This clone showed up just once. Other DNA sequences from this sample encode an identical CDR3 as well. The V and J genes are TRBV27 and TRBJ2-7; 8 nucleotides match TRBD1. In germline, CDR1 is MNHEY, CDR2 SMNVEV (reference sequence). The CDR3 spans 14 residues. V was pared by 3 bases and J by 0 bases, with 1 base of the junction left unmatched. The CDR3 bases are TGTGCCAGCAGTTTCGGGACAGGCTCCTACGAGCAGTACTTC. Residues: CASSFGTGSYEQYF.

The rearrangement joins TRBV28 to TRBJ2-1; 14 positions agree with TRBD2. Germline trimming cut 5 bases from V and 15 bases from J; bases unmatched to any gene: 15. Germline assignment: CDR1 MDHEN and CDR2 SYDVKM. The CDR3 has 16 amino acids. The CDR3 sequence: CASSTIWGTSGRIGFF. The DNA of the CDR3 is TGTGCCAGCAGTACCATATGGGGGACTAGCGGGAGAATTGGGTTCTTC.

V and J are TRBV6-5 and TRBJ1-4; D is perhaps TRBD1 (6 bases). Per the germline V gene, CDR1 is MNHEY and CDR2 is SVGAGI. The CDR3 contains 15 residues. Trimming stripped 5 bases from V and 8 bases from J, with 18 bases between. The CDR3 region is CASSTGQTVAEKLFF. CDR3 sequence (DNA): TGTGCCAGCAGTACAGGACAGACTGTAGCGGAAAAACTGTTTTTT.

The chain recombines TRBV5-5 with TRBJ2-5; tentative D call: TRBD1 (6 bases). CDR3 size: 15 residues. V was clipped by 4 bases and J by 5 bases, with 18 bases between them. CDR1 is SGHKS, CDR2 YYEKEE, per germline (reference sequence). CDR3 DNA sequence: TGTGCCAGCAGCGCCAGGGGTGCCACAAGCGAGACCCAGTACTTC. Protein: CASSARGATSETQYF.

V usage is TRBV7-8 and J usage is TRBJ2-5; 16 bases align to TRBD2. J lost 0 bases, V lost 4 bases, and 5 bases had no gene match. Germline CDR1 is SGHVS and CDR2 is FQNEAQ. This CDR3 spans 18 amino acids. The CDR3 sequence is CASSSGLAGGGYQETQYF. The CDR3 region has the DNA TGTGCCAGCAGCTCGGGACTAGCGGGAGGGGGGTACCAAGAGACCCAGTACTTC.

The chain links TRBV19 to TRBJ1-3, with D possibly being TRBD1 (6 bases). The V gene lost 4 bases and the J gene lost 1 base, with 11 bases spanning the gap. CDR1 and CDR2 from the germline V gene are LNHDA and SQIVND (reference sequence). The CDR3 has 15 amino acids. The CDR3: CASSNGGRSGNTIYF. The CDR3 DNA reads as TGTGCCAGTAGTAACGGGGGCAGGTCTGGAAACACCATATATTTT.

J is TRBJ1-6 and V is TRBV11-3, with no clear D. CDR3 size: 15 residues. The V end was cut by 3 bases, the J end by 5 bases, with 11 bases between. Germline CDR1 and CDR2: SGHNT and YENEEA. CDR3 sequence: CASSFDQPNNSPLHF. In nucleotides, the CDR3 is TGTGCCAGCAGCTTCGATCAGCCCAATAATTCACCCCTCCACTTT. The whole variable domain, remainder taken from reference TRBV11-3 and TRBJ1-6, is EAGVVQSPRYKIIEKKQPVAFWCNPISGHNTLYWYLQNLGQGPELLIRYENEEAVDDSQLPKDRFSAERLKGVDSTLKIQPAELGDSAVYLCASSFDQPNNSPLHFGNGTRLTVT.

The V gene is TRBV27, the J gene TRBJ2-1; TRBD2 matches at 9 bases. The CDR3 consists of 15 residues. The germline CDR1 and CDR2 sequences are MNHEY and SMNVEV (reference sequence). The ends lost 0 bases at V and 7 bases at J; junction bases unmatched: 4. The CDR3 here is CASSLSREGPNEQFF. DNA for the CDR3: TGTGCCAGCAGTTTATCGCGGGAGGGCCCTAATGAGCAGTTCTTC.

This chain links TRBV30 with TRBJ1-5; D remains ambiguous. CDR3 length: 14 residues. V lost 8 bases to trimming and J lost 2 bases, with 16 bases between them. Germline CDR1 reads GTSNPN; CDR2 reads SVGIG (reference sequence). The CDR3 sequence: CAMGGWIGNQPQHF. The CDR3 DNA is TGTGCCATGGGCGGGTGGATTGGCAATCAGCCCCAGCATTTT.

The V and J genes are TRBV11-1 and TRBJ1-2, with D uncertain. This CDR3 is 14 amino acids long. Germline V gene lookup returns CDR1 SGHAT and CDR2 FQDESV (reference sequence). V lost 5 bases and J lost 4, with 14 bases in between. Written as DNA, the CDR3 is TGTGCCAGCAGCACCCGACCGGGCCCCTATGGCTACACCTTC. It yields the protein CASSTRPGPYGYTF.

This clone appeared a few times. The J gene is TRBJ2-1, the V gene TRBV27; unclear D gene. Trimming shortened V by 0 bases and J by 6 bases, and 6 bases separated the two germline ends. The CDR3 totals 13 residues. CDR1 and CDR2 from the germline V gene are MNHEY and SMNVEV (reference sequence). CDR3 sequence: CASSLSISNEQFF. CDR3 in DNA: TGTGCCAGCAGTTTATCCATAAGCAATGAGCAGTTCTTC.

The chain has TRBV7-3 and TRBJ2-1; no definite D call. V dropped 0 bases and J dropped 8 bases, with 8 bases sitting between them. The CDR3 is 13 amino acids. The germline V gene has CDR1 SGHTA and CDR2 FQGTGA. This CDR3 is CASSLTGWDEQFF. CDR3 sequence (DNA): TGTGCCAGCAGCTTAACAGGCTGGGATGAGCAGTTCTTC. The entire variable domain, with the rest obtained from reference TRBV7-3 and TRBJ2-1, is as follows: GAGVSQTPSNKVTEKGKYVELRCDPISGHTALYWYRQSLGQGPEFLIYFQGTGAADDSGLPNDRFFAVRPEGSVSTLKIQRTERGDSAVYLCASSLTGWDEQFFGPGTRLTVL.

This chain links TRBV5-1 with TRBJ2-3, with 8 bases fitting TRBD1. This CDR3 is built from 14 residues. V shed 5 bases and J 5 bases; nucleotides not matched to a gene: 7. Per the germline V gene, CDR1 is SGHRS and CDR2 is YFSETQ. Here the CDR3 DNA reads TGCGCCAGCAGATTTAGACAGGGGAGAGATACGCAGTATTTT. Protein: CASRFRQGRDTQYF.

V usage is TRBV24-1 and J usage is TRBJ2-7; D is possibly TRBD1 (6 bases). The CDR3 is 14 residues long. From germline, CDR1 is KGHDR and CDR2 SFDVKD. With 4 bases removed from V and 9 bases from J, the gap between germline ends came to 18 bases. CDR3 residues: CATSDRTNRDGQYF. In DNA, the CDR3 is TGTGCCACCAGTGACCGCACTAACAGGGATGGGCAGTACTTC.

The rearrangement links TRBV4-1 to TRBJ1-1, with D unclear. Deletions cut 3 bases from V and 3 bases from J, with 14 bases between. Germline CDR1 is MGHRA and CDR2 is YSYEKL. CDR3 length: 15 amino acids. The CDR3 DNA is TGCGCCAGCAGCCATATGCACCCGTCGGACACTGAAGCTTTCTTT. This translates into CASSHMHPSDTEAFF.

V gene TRBV7-2 combines with J gene TRBJ2-7; 9 nucleotides line up with TRBD1. Germline V gene sequence: CDR1 SGHTA, CDR2 FQGNSA. The J segment lost 9 bases and the V segment lost 2 bases, leaving 14 bases of the junction unmatched. The CDR3 is 16 amino acids. DNA of the CDR3: TGTGCCAGCAGCTTATCCTCCGGGACAGGGTTCCCCGGGCAGTACTTC. Its translation: CASSLSSGTGFPGQYF.

The J gene is TRBJ2-3, the V gene TRBV19; TRBD2 agrees at 12 bases. CDR1 LNHDA and CDR2 SQIVND come from the germline V gene (reference sequence). The junction had 4 bases not matched to a gene; V was cut back by 6 bases and J by 0 bases. This CDR3 has 16 residues. The CDR3, as DNA: TGTGCCAGTAGGAGGACTAGCGGGATGAGCACAGATACGCAGTATTTT. Amino acid sequence: CASRRTSGMSTDTQYF.

The genes are TRBV19 and TRBJ1-1; possibly TRBD1 for D (5 bases). Trimming stripped 3 bases from V and 9 bases from J, with 11 bases between. This CDR3 spans 12 amino acids. Looked up from germline, CDR1 is LNHDA and CDR2 is SQIVND (reference sequence). CDR3 nucleotides: TGTGCCAGTAGTATGGACAAACTTCAAGCTTTCTTT. Amino acids: CASSMDKLQAFF.

This clone came up a few times. V is TRBV6-5 and J is TRBJ2-2, with 10 bases that match TRBD1. Germline CDR1 reads MNHEY; CDR2 reads SVGAGI. CDR3 length equals 15 residues. Trimming at V came to 5 bases and at J to 5 bases, leaving 5 bases not matched to a gene. CDR3 nucleotides: TGTGCCAGCAGTACTGGGACAGGGGAGACCGGGGAGCTGTTTTTT. This encodes CASSTGTGETGELFF.

This chain links TRBV7-9 with TRBJ1-1; 9 bases line up with TRBD1. The CDR3 runs to 16 residues. In germline, CDR1 is SEHNR, CDR2 FQNEAQ (reference sequence). Trimming removed 5 bases from V and 3 bases from J; junction bases left unmatched: 10. CDR3 loop: CASSRTGGPGDTEAFF. The CDR3 nucleotides are TGTGCCAGCAGCCGAACAGGGGGCCCAGGAGACACTGAAGCTTTCTTT. Together with reference TRBV7-9 and TRBJ1-1, the CDR3 gives the full variable domain: DTGVSQNPRHKITKRGQNVTFRCDPISEHNRLYWYRQTLGQGPEFLTYFQNEAQLEKSRLLSDRFSAERPKGSFSTLEIQRTEQGDSAMYLCASSRTGGPGDTEAFFGQGTRLTVV.

The J gene is TRBJ2-7, the V gene TRBV7-9; TRBD2 aligns across 10 bases. Per the germline V gene, CDR1 is SEHNR and CDR2 is FQNEAQ (reference sequence). Trimming removed 5 bases from V and 3 bases from J; junction bases left unmatched: 10. The CDR3 loop spans 16 amino acids. The CDR3: CASSPTSGRAIYEQYF. The DNA for the CDR3 is TGTGCCAGCAGCCCCACGAGCGGGAGGGCCATCTACGAGCAGTACTTC.

The chain has TRBV5-4 and TRBJ2-3; D ambiguous. Per germline, CDR1 SGHNT and CDR2 YYREEE (reference sequence). Trimming left V 1 base short and J 2 bases short, with 8 bases between. The CDR3 covers 14 residues. The chain's CDR3 is CASSLQEITDTQYF. CDR3 nucleotides: TGTGCCAGCAGCTTGCAGGAAATCACAGATACGCAGTATTTT.

V usage is TRBV29-1 and J usage is TRBJ1-1; 9 nucleotides agree with TRBD1. CDR3 length: 12 amino acids. The V gene end was trimmed by 6 bases and the J gene end by 11 bases; junction bases not matched to a gene: 10. Germline CDR1 is SQVTM and CDR2 is ANQGSEA. The CDR3 loop is CSVKQGAGFAFF. The CDR3 bases are TGCAGCGTCAAACAGGGGGCGGGTTTTGCTTTCTTT.

This chain uses TRBV6-5 with TRBJ2-3; either TRBD1 or TRBD2 may supply D (6 bases each). Trimming cost V 4 bases and J 1 base, with 15 bases left between them. Per germline, CDR1 MNHEY and CDR2 SVGAGI. The CDR3 covers 16 residues. CDR3 in amino acids: CASSSLGGGGTDTQYF. In DNA, the CDR3 is TGTGCCAGCAGTTCCCTCGGAGGGGGAGGCACAGATACGCAGTATTTT.

The V and J genes are TRBV7-9 and TRBJ1-1; D remains ambiguous. CDR1 and CDR2 from the germline V gene are SEHNR and FQNEAQ (reference sequence). The V and J ends lost 0 bases and 2 bases respectively, with 10 bases between them. There are 15 residues in the CDR3. The CDR3 DNA reads as TGTGCCAGCAGCTTAGCCCGGACCGGAAACACTGAAGCTTTCTTT. Protein product: CASSLARTGNTEAFF.

Only one count was recorded for this clone. CDR3 sequence (DNA): TGTGCCAGCAGTCTCTGGACAGTGGGCGTCGACGAGCAGTACTTC. It encodes CASSLWTVGVDEQYF. The chain recombines TRBV28 with TRBJ2-7, with a possible D match to TRBD1 (6 bases). V was pared by 5 bases and J by 5 bases, with 19 bases between. Germline V CDR1 and CDR2: MDHEN, SYDVKM. The CDR3 is made up of 15 amino acids. The full variable domain, completed using reference TRBV28 and TRBJ2-7, is DVKVTQSSRYLVKRTGEKVFLECVQDMDHENMFWYRQDPGLGLRLIYFSYDVKMKEKGDIPEGYSVSREKKERFSLILESASTNQTSMYLCASSLWTVGVDEQYFGPGTRLTVT.

The V and J genes are TRBV6-6 and TRBJ2-3, with TRBD2 matching over 13 bases. Germline V CDR1 and CDR2: MNHNY, SVGAGI (reference sequence). The CDR3 runs 16 residues. Losses at the gene ends were 4 bases for V and 11 bases for J; bases not matched to a gene: 12. The CDR3 region has the DNA TGTGCCAGCAGTTCCACTACCGGGACTAGCGGGAAGGGGCAGTATTTT. Amino acids: CASSSTTGTSGKGQYF.

This chain connects TRBV2 to TRBJ1-2; D is ambiguous. CDR1 is SNHLY, CDR2 FYNNEI, per germline. The CDR3 covers 12 residues. V was trimmed by 5 bases and J by 4 bases, leaving 8 bases between them. CDR3 sequence: CASSLSTYGYTF. CDR3 nucleotide sequence: TGTGCCAGCAGTTTGAGCACCTATGGCTACACCTTC.

This chain joins TRBV4-2 and TRBJ1-4; the match to TRBD1 covers 9 bases. There are 16 residues in the CDR3. Germline lookup yields CDR1 LGHNA and CDR2 YNFKEQ. V was clipped by 0 bases and J by 7 bases; unmatched bases: 6. For the CDR3, the DNA is TGTGCCAGCAGCCAAGACTTAGGACAGGGGTTTGAAAAACTGTTTTTT. This encodes CASSQDLGQGFEKLFF.

This clone has a single count. The V and J genes are TRBV6-5 and TRBJ2-7; 12 bases line up with TRBD2. Looked up from germline, CDR1 is MNHEY and CDR2 is SVGAGI. This CDR3 is built from 12 residues. V lost 10 bases and J lost 7; bases outside the gene matches: 5. CDR3 residues: CANGLAGNEQYF. CDR3 DNA sequence: TGTGCCAACGGACTAGCGGGAAATGAGCAGTACTTC.